What follows describes a single T cell receptor beta chain. Its antigen remains unidentified. TCRdb re-called the reads through MiXCR, storing one row per CDR3 protein. The sample lists 600,000 to 800,000 distinct CDR3 sequences, more than 20% seen once, with less than 9.5% in the top ten. The data derive from a study of T cell repertoires in cytomegalovirus infection. The wider study: Both CMV infection and a matching HLA type were indicated by public TCR beta signatures. Points from the study as a whole: Carriers of CMV and the relevant HLA type were discriminated by public TCR beta frequency.

Trimming took 7 bases from V and 3 from J; bases not matched to a gene: 2. The CDR3 length is 12 residues. The germline V gene encodes CDR1 SQVTM and CDR2 ANQGSEA. The source is a human donor in good health (CMV status not recorded). Some clones in this sample may be carry-over from other donors' samples. Input material: CD8+ T cells from PBMCs. V is TRBV29-1 and J is TRBJ1-1, with 10 bases lining up with TRBD1. CDR3 coding DNA: TGCAGCGCCGGGACAGGGGACACTGAAGCTTTCTTT. Amino acid sequence: CSAGTGDTEAFF.